These T cell receptor beta chains were read from a single sample in a study of T cell changes during pregnancy in multiple sclerosis. Assay: immunoSEQ multiplex PCR; the TCRdb copy retains only in-frame clones and omits some. This sample has roughly 45,000 clones, with 88% found just once. The source was CD4+ T cells from peripheral blood mononuclear cells, collected in the second trimester of pregnancy. These receptors originate from a female donor with multiple sclerosis, enrolled in a pregnancy study. CDR3s include the opening cysteine and the closing phenylalanine or tryptophan. Fields, in order: D gene, V gene, clone size, J gene, CDR3 protein, CDR3 DNA. A D gene is named only where the DNA matches it firmly. The size entry is marked missing in some rows and otherwise reads once, few, many or a size class.

D: TRBD2; V: TRBV5-4; size: NA; J: TRBJ2-1; CDR3: CASTPQGGRPLNEQFF; DNA: TGTGCCAGCACCCCCCAAGGCGGGAGGCCCCTCAATGAGCAGTTCTTC
D: TRBD2; V: TRBV7-2; size: NA; J: TRBJ2-6; CDR3: CASSARPAGGSSGANVLTF; DNA: TGTGCCAGCAGCGCCAGACCAGCGGGAGGTTCATCTGGGGCCAACGTCCTGACTTTC
D: NA; V: TRBV18; size: NA; J: TRBJ2-5; CDR3: CASSPPGLAEPETQYF; DNA: TGTGCCAGCTCCCCTCCGGGCCTAGCTGAGCCGGAGACCCAGTACTTC
D: NA; V: TRBV6-7; size: NA; J: TRBJ1-4; CDR3: CASSYPRVETNEKLFF; DNA: TGTGCCAGCAGTTACCCCCGGGTAGAAACTAATGAAAAACTGTTTTTT
D: TRBD2; V: TRBV5-1; size: NA; J: TRBJ2-5; CDR3: CASSLLAVQETQYF; DNA: TGCGCCAGCAGTCTACTAGCGGTTCAAGAGACCCAGTACTTC
D: TRBD2; V: TRBV5-4; size: NA; J: TRBJ2-2; CDR3: CASSHGLAGDTGELFF; DNA: TGTGCCAGCAGCCACGGGCTAGCGGGAGATACCGGGGAGCTGTTTTTT
D: NA; V: TRBV5-1; size: NA; J: TRBJ2-3; CDR3: CASSLDRTSTDTQYF; DNA: TGCGCCAGCAGCTTGGACAGAACTAGCACAGATACGCAGTATTTT
D: NA; V: TRBV2; size: NA; J: TRBJ2-1; CDR3: CASSERFGVGGIGSYNEQFF; DNA: TGTGCCAGCAGTGAACGTTTCGGGGTTGGCGGGATTGGCTCCTACAATGAGCAGTTCTTC
D: TRBD2; V: TRBV30; size: NA; J: TRBJ2-1; CDR3: CAWSVSGSSYNEQFF; DNA: TGTGCCTGGAGCGTTAGCGGGAGCTCCTACAATGAGCAGTTCTTC
D: TRBD1; V: TRBV27; size: NA; J: TRBJ2-7; CDR3: CASSLSAGTGVRYEQYF; DNA: TGTGCCAGCAGTTTATCCGCCGGGACAGGGGTTCGGTACGAGCAGTACTTC
D: NA; V: TRBV14; size: NA; J: TRBJ1-2; CDR3: CASSIHQGRNYGYTF; DNA: TGTGCCAGCAGCATTCATCAGGGGCGAAACTATGGCTACACCTTC
D: NA; V: TRBV5-1; size: NA; J: TRBJ2-7; CDR3: CASQGGYEQYF; DNA: TGCGCCAGCCAGGGAGGCTACGAGCAGTACTTC
D: NA; V: TRBV5-1; size: NA; J: TRBJ2-3; CDR3: CASSLEGGSGTDTQYF; DNA: TGCGCCAGCAGCTTGGAAGGCGGGTCGGGGACAGATACGCAGTATTTT
D: TRBD1; V: TRBV29-1; size: NA; J: TRBJ2-3; CDR3: CSVSTGAADTQYF; DNA: TGCAGCGTCTCAACAGGGGCGGCAGATACGCAGTATTTT
D: NA; V: TRBV15; size: NA; J: TRBJ2-1; CDR3: CATSLPRVLNEQFF; DNA: TGTGCCACCAGCCTTCCTAGAGTCCTCAATGAGCAGTTCTTC
D: NA; V: TRBV18; size: NA; J: TRBJ2-2; CDR3: CASSPLRDNTGELFF; DNA: TGTGCCAGCTCACCACTTCGGGATAACACCGGGGAGCTGTTTTTT
D: NA; V: TRBV7-2; size: NA; J: TRBJ1-2; CDR3: CASSLSKGKVNGYTF; DNA: TGTGCCAGCAGCTTATCGAAGGGGAAGGTCAATGGCTACACCTTC
D: TRBD1; V: TRBV10-3; size: NA; J: TRBJ1-2; CDR3: CAISEGANGYTF; DNA: TGTGCCATCTCTGAGGGGGCGAATGGCTACACCTTC
D: TRBD1; V: TRBV7-6; size: NA; J: TRBJ1-2; CDR3: CASSLGTGDGYTF; DNA: TGTGCCAGCAGCTTAGGGACAGGGGACGGCTACACCTTC
D: TRBD1; V: TRBV7-2; size: once; J: TRBJ2-1; CDR3: CASSRGQGIVGMDEQFF; DNA: TGTGCCAGCAGCCGGGGACAGGGCATAGTTGGGATGGATGAGCAGTTCTTC
D: TRBD2; V: TRBV5-1; size: NA; J: TRBJ2-7; CDR3: CASSAGLASYEQYF; DNA: TGCGCCAGCAGCGCGGGACTAGCGAGCTACGAGCAGTACTTC
D: NA; V: TRBV30; size: NA; J: TRBJ1-4; CDR3: CAWSVHPSGVEKLFF; DNA: TGTGCCTGGAGTGTACACCCGTCGGGTGTTGAAAAACTGTTTTTT